The next 5 T cell receptor beta chains were all read from a single sample in a study of T-cell reconstitution after alpha-beta-depleted transplantation in children. As it was prepared, the TCRbeta library received unique molecular identifiers. In TCRdb, the PCR reads were re-called with MiXCR into one record per CDR3 protein. The profile shows 780,000 or so distinct CDR3 sequences, roughly 15% of them singletons. The material sequenced was PBMCs, mostly from graft donor cells, taken 360 days after TCRalphabeta/CD19-depleted stem cell transplant. These receptors originate from a male patient between 10 and 17 years old who had a stem cell transplant for acute lymphoblastic leukemia, so the T cells may come from the graft donor.

The rearrangement uses TRBV11-2 and TRBJ2-7, with TRBD1 matching over 8 bases. V shed 4 bases and J 5 bases; nucleotides not matched to a gene: 19. CDR3 size: 18 residues. Germline-derived CDR1 and CDR2 are SGHAT and FQNNGV. CDR3 nucleotides: TGTGCCAGCAGCTCAGGGGGCCTTAGGACAGGTCTTTCCCACGAGCAGTACTTC. Its protein product is CASSSGGLRTGLSHEQYF.

The chain employs TRBV5-1 and TRBJ2-3; D unresolved. V was trimmed by 5 bases and J by 0 bases, leaving 13 bases between them. The CDR3 contains 15 residues. From germline, CDR1 is SGHRS and CDR2 YFSETQ. This CDR3 is CASSPGEFSTDTQYF. The CDR3 nucleotides are TGCGCCAGCAGTCCGGGCGAGTTTAGCACAGATACGCAGTATTTT.

Comment on this clonotype: A much larger clone differs by one base, so this may be a read error. The chain has TRBV5-2 and TRBJ1-2; the D call TRBD1 from the table was never checked on the DNA. TRBV5-2 is assigned pseudogene status. The CDR3 sequence is 13 residues long. The CDR3 is CASKGTGGYGYTF. CDR3 nucleotides: TGTGCCAGCAAGGGGACAGGAGGTTATGGCTACACCTTC.

A few counts support this clonotype. The chain combines TRBV9 with TRBJ2-3, with 10 bases aligning to TRBD2. The germline CDR1 and CDR2 sequences are SGDLS and YYNGEE. This CDR3 is built from 16 residues. V shed 7 bases and J 4 bases; nucleotides not matched to a gene: 12. This chain's CDR3 is CASGSITSGKADTQYF. For the CDR3, the DNA is TGTGCCAGCGGATCGATAACTAGCGGGAAGGCAGATACGCAGTATTTT.

This clonotype has just a few counts. This chain connects TRBV12-3 or TRBV12-4 to TRBJ2-7; D remains ambiguous. V lost 2 bases and J 2 bases, leaving 4 bases between the germline ends. The CDR3 is made up of 12 amino acids. The CDR3 region is CASSLYAYEQYF. CDR3 sequence (DNA): TGTGCCAGCAGTTTATACGCCTACGAGCAGTACTTC.